This T cell receptor beta chain was retrieved from a study of blood T cell repertoires in COVID-19. At the level of the study: Samples of COVID-19 (acute and convalescent) were obtained from the United States, Italy and Spain.

Per the authors' pipeline: Nucleated cell counts were estimated from reference gene primer amplification. Repertoires were generated with immunoSEQ multiplex PCR, while TCRdb's copy carries only in-frame clones and drops some. V, J and clone size reflect that table, while D and trimming were determined from the DNA. The sample contains 400,000 to 450,000 clones, about 90% of which appear only once. This clone is a singleton in its sample. The CDR3 has 15 amino acids. The V gene's germline CDR1 is MGHDK and CDR2 SYGVNS. V lost 4 bases and J lost 9, with 16 bases in between. The gene calls are TRBV25-1 and TRBJ1-6; no reliable D call. This receptor was obtained from a man younger than 30 with COVID-19, enrolled during active disease. The sample was peripheral blood. The CDR3 DNA reads TGTGCCAGCAGTGCCCCCTCCCGGGTGGCTTCACCCCTCCACTTT. Amino acid sequence: CASSAPSRVASPLHF.